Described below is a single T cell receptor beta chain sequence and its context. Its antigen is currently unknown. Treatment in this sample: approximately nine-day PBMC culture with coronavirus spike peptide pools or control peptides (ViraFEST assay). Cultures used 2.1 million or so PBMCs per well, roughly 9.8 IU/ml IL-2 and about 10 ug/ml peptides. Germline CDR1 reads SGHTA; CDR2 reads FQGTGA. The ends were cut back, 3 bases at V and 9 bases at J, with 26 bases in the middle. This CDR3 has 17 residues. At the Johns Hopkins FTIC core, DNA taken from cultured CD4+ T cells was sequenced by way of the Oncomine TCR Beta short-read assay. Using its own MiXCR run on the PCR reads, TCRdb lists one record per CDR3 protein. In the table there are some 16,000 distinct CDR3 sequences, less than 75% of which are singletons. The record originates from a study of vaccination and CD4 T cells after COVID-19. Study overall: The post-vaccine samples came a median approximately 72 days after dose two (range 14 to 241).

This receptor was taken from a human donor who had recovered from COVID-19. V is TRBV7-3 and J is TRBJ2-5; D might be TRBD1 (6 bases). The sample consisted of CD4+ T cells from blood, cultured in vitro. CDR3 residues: CASSLGRVPSEKGAQYF. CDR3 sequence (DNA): TGTGCCAGCAGCTTGGGGCGGGTCCCCTCTGAGAAGGGGGCCCAGTACTTC.